This section outlines one T cell receptor beta chain sequence together with its context. The source of the sample is a study of sequential checkpoint blockade in melanoma. Turning to the study itself: Patients were randomized 1:1 to nivolumab-then-ipilimumab or ipilimumab-then-nivolumab first-line.

Treatment indicated: randomized to nivolumab then ipilimumab (arm A) or the reverse (arm B). From thawed PBMCs, live CD3+CD8+ cells negative for CD19 and CD56 were sorted. Assay used: immunoSEQ multiplex PCR; TCRdb lists only in-frame clones, some missing. The sample shows approximately 17,000 clones, about 92% of them seen only once. The TCR originated in a human donor with melanoma. Sequencing was performed on CD8+ T cells sorted from blood (inferred from file names), taken from a patient given nivolumab and ipilimumab in sequence.

The CDR3 spells CASSQDSGLEGYTF. The CDR3 bases are TGCGCCAGCAGCCAAGATTCCGGTCTAGAGGGCTACACCTTC. The chain uses TRBV4-1 and TRBJ1-2, with D unclear. The CDR3 extends over 14 amino acids. CDR1 and CDR2 (germline): MGHRA, YSYEKL. V gave up 0 bases and J gave up 8 bases, with 13 bases separating them.